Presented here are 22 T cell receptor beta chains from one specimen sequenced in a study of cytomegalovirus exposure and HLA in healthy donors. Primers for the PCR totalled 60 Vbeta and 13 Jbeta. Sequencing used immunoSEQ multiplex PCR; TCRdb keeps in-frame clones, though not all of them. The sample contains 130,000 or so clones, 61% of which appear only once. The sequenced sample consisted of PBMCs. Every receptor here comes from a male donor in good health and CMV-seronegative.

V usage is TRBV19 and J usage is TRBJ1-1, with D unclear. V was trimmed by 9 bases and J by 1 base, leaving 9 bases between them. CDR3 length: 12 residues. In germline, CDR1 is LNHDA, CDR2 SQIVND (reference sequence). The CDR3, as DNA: TGTGCCAGGGGCGACAAGAACACTGAAGCTTTCTTT. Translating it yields CARGDKNTEAFF.

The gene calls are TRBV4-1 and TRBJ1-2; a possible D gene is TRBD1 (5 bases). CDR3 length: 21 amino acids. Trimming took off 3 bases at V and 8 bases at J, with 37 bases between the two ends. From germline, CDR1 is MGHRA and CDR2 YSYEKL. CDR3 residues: CASSQWYPWRGNQRGTDGYTF. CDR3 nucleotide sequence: TGCGCCAGCAGCCAGTGGTACCCCTGGAGGGGCAATCAACGGGGTACAGACGGCTACACCTTC.

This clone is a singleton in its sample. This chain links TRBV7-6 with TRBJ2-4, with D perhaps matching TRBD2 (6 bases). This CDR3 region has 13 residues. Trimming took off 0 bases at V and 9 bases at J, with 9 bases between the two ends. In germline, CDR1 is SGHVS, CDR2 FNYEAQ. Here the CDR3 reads CASSLATAGIQYF. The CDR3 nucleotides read TGTGCCAGCAGCTTAGCGACAGCGGGCATTCAGTACTTC. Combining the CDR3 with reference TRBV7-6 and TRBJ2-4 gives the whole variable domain GAGVSQSPRYKVTKRGQDVALRCDPISGHVSLYWYRQALGQGPEFLTYFNYEAQQDKSGLPNDRFSAERPEGSISTLTIQRTEQRDSAMYRCASSLATAGIQYFGAGTRLSVL.

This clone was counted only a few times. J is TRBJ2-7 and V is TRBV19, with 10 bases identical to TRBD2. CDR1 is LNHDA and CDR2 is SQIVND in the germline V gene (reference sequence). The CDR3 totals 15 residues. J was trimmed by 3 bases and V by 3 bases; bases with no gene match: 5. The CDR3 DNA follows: TGTGCCAGTAGTATGGCTAGCGGGAGTCTCTACGAGCAGTACTTC. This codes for CASSMASGSLYEQYF.

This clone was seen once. CDR3 sequence: CASSVALVAGGIPYEQYF. For the CDR3, the DNA is TGTGCCAGCAGCGTAGCTCTTGTCGCGGGGGGGATTCCCTACGAGCAGTACTTC. The rearrangement uses TRBV9 and TRBJ2-7; 9 bases match TRBD2. J lost 2 bases, V lost 0 bases, and 12 bases had no gene match. From germline, CDR1 is SGDLS and CDR2 YYNGEE. The CDR3 spans 18 residues.

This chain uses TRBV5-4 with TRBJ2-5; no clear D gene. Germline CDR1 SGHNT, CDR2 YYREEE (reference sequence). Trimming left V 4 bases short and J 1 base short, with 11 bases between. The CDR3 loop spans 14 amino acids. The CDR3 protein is CASSAPVAQETQYF. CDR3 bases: TGTGCCAGCAGCGCCCCGGTAGCCCAAGAGACCCAGTACTTC.

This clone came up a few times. The CDR3, as DNA: TGTGCCAGCAGCTCGTATTCACAGGGGGCGGACACCGGGGAGCTGTTTTTT. It yields the protein CASSSYSQGADTGELFF. The V call is TRBV7-6, the J call TRBJ2-2, with TRBD1 matching over 9 bases. The V gene's germline CDR1 is SGHVS and CDR2 FNYEAQ. J gave up 3 bases and V 4 bases, and 9 bases lay outside the gene matches. This CDR3 has 17 residues.

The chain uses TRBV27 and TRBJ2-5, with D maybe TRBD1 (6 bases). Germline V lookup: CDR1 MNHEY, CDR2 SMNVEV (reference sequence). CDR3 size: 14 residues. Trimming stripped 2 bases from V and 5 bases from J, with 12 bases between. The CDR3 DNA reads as TGTGCCAGCAGTTTAGTTATTGGGGGCGAGACCCAGTACTTC. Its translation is CASSLVIGGETQYF.

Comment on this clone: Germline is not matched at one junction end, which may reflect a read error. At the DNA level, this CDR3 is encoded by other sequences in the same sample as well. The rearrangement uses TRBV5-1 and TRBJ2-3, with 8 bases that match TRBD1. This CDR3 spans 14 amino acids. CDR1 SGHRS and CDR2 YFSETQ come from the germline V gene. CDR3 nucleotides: TGCGCTAGCAGCACAGGGGGACAGGCAGATACGCAGTATTTT. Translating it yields CASSTGGQADTQYF.

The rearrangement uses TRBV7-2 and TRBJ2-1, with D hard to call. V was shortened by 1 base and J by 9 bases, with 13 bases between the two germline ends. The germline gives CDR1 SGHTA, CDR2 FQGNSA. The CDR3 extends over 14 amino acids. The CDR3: CASSLVWLFGEQFF. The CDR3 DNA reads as TGTGCCAGCAGCTTAGTTTGGTTATTCGGTGAGCAGTTCTTC.

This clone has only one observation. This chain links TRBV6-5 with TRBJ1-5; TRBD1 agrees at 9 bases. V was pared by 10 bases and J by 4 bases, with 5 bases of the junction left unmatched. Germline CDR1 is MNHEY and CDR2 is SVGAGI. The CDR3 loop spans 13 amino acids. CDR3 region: CATQQGANQPQHF. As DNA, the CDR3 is TGTGCCACCCAACAGGGGGCAAATCAGCCCCAGCATTTT.

The CDR3 protein is CASSLRAGRANTEAFF. The CDR3 nucleotides are TGTGCCAGCAGCTTAAGGGCGGGCAGAGCAAACACTGAAGCTTTCTTT. V gene TRBV7-3 combines with J gene TRBJ1-1; D ambiguous. Between the trimmed V and J ends, which lost 1 base and 2 bases, there was a span of 14 bases. Germline lookup yields CDR1 SGHTA and CDR2 FQGTGA. The CDR3 sequence is 16 residues long.

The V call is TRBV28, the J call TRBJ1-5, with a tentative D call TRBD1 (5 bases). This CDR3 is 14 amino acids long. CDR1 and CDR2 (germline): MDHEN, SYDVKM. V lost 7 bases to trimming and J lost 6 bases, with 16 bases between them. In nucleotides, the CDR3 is TGTGCCAGCAACATGGAGGGGTCTAGTCAGCCCCAGCATTTT. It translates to CASNMEGSSQPQHF.

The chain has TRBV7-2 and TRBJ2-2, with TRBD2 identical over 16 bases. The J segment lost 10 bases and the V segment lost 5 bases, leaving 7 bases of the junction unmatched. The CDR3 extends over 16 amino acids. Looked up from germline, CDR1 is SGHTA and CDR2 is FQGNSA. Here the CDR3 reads CASSPGLAGGEEELFF. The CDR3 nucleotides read TGTGCCAGCAGCCCGGGACTAGCGGGGGGGGAAGAGGAGCTGTTTTTT.

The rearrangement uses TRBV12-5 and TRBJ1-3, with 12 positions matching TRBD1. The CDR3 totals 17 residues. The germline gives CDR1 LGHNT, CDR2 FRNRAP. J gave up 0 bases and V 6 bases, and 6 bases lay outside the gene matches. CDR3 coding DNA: TGTGCTAGTGGGCCGGGACAGGGGGCTTTCTCTGGAAACACCATATATTTT. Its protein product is CASGPGQGAFSGNTIYF.

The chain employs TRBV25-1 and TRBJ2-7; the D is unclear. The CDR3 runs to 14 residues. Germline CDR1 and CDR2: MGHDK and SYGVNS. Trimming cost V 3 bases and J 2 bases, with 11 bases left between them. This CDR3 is CASSEIDQAYEQYF. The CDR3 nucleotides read TGTGCCAGCAGTGAGATCGACCAGGCCTACGAGCAGTACTTC.

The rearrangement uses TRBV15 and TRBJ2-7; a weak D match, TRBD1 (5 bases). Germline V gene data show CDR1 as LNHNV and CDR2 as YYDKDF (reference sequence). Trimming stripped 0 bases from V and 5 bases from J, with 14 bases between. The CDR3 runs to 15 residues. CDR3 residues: CATSRDRAGINEQYF. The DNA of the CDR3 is TGTGCCACCAGCAGAGATCGAGCAGGGATCAACGAGCAGTACTTC. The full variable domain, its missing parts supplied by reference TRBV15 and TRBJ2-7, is DAMVIQNPRYQVTQFGKPVTLSCSQTLNHNVMYWYQQKSSQAPKLLFHYYDKDFNNEADTPDNFQSRRPNTSFCFLDIRSPGLGDTAMYLCATSRDRAGINEQYFGPGTRLTVT.

As DNA, the CDR3 is TGTGCCAGCAGCTTAAAATCCCAGGGAGGTTCACCCCTCCACTTT. Amino acids: CASSLKSQGGSPLHF. This chain joins TRBV7-2 and TRBJ1-6, with D tentatively TRBD1 (5 bases). V was shortened by 2 bases and J by 9 bases, with 14 bases between the two germline ends. CDR3 length: 15 amino acids. Germline V CDR1 and CDR2: SGHTA, FQGNSA. Full variable domain (outside the CDR3, taken from reference TRBV7-2 and TRBJ1-6): GAGVSQSPSNKVTEKGKDVELRCDPISGHTALYWYRQSLGQGLEFLIYFQGNSAPDKSGLPSDRFSAERTGGSVSTLTIQRTQQEDSAVYLCASSLKSQGGSPLHFGNGTRLTVT.

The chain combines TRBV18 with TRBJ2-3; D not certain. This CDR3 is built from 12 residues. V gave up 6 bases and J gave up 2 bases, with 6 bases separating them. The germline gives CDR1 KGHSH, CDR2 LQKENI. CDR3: CASSWATDTQYF. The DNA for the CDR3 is TGTGCCAGCTCGTGGGCCACAGATACGCAGTATTTT. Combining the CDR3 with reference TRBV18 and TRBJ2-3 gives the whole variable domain NAGVMQNPRHLVRRRGQEARLRCSPMKGHSHVYWYRQLPEEGLKFMVYLQKENIIDESGMPKERFSAEFPKEGPSILRIQQVVRGDSAAYFCASSWATDTQYFGPGTRLTVL.

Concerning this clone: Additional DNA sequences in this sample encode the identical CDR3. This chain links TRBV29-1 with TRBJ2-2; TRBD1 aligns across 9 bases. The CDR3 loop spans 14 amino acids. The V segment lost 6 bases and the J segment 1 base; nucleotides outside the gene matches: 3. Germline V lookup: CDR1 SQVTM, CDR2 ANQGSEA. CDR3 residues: CSVGGQGNTGELFF. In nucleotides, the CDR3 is TGCAGCGTGGGGGGACAGGGGAACACCGGGGAGCTGTTTTTT.

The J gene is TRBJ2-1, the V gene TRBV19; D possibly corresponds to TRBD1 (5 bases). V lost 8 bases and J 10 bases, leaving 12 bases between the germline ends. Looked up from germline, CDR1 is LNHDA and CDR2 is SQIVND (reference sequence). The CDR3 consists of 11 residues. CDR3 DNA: TGTGCCAGTTGGCAGGGATCCGAGCAGTTCTTC. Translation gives CASWQGSEQFF.

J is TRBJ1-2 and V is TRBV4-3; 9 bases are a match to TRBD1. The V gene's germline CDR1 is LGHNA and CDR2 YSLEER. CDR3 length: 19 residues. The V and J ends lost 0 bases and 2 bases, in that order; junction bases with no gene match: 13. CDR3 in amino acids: CASSQDLGQGTDGNYGYTF. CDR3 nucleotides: TGCGCCAGCAGCCAAGACCTCGGACAGGGGACGGATGGAAACTATGGCTACACCTTC.